These T cell receptor beta chains were read from a single sample in a study of T cells in Graves' hyperthyroidism and ophthalmopathy. TCRdb called the multiplex PCR reads again in MiXCR, with one record for every CDR3 protein. The sample has hundreds of thousands of distinct CDR3 sequences, roughly 17% seen once; the top ten hold around 18%. Sequencing was carried out using blood. These receptor sequences come from a woman aged 18 to 35 with Graves' hyperthyroidism. Each CDR3 is given with its conserved first and last residue. Fields, in order: D gene, V gene, CDR3 protein. The D gene is left open where the match is weak.

d_call: .; v_call: TRBV7-9; cdr3_aa: CASSLQTVTYGYTF
d_call: .; v_call: TRBV7-3; cdr3_aa: CASSLSAGYSYNEQFF
d_call: .; v_call: TRBV28; cdr3_aa: CASRPGLPTGELFF
d_call: .; v_call: TRBV15; cdr3_aa: CATSRKTGRHEQYF
d_call: .; v_call: TRBV12-3/TRBV12-4; cdr3_aa: CASRASGFSGNTIYF
d_call: .; v_call: TRBV4-3; cdr3_aa: CASSLYRTNNEKLFF
d_call: .; v_call: TRBV6-1; cdr3_aa: CASSNSREAFF
d_call: TRBD2; v_call: TRBV7-2; cdr3_aa: CASSLGGRAGSYEQYF
d_call: .; v_call: TRBV4-1; cdr3_aa: CASSSGVSPTYEQYF
d_call: .; v_call: TRBV20-1; cdr3_aa: CSASLQTSSSSYEQYF
d_call: .; v_call: TRBV5-1; cdr3_aa: CASSPGPRGAGGESPLHF
d_call: .; v_call: TRBV18; cdr3_aa: CASSGSSKAYEQYF
d_call: .; v_call: TRBV6-1; cdr3_aa: CASSEARQGGWGNQPQHF
d_call: TRBD1; v_call: TRBV30; cdr3_aa: CAWSGDRDGYTF
d_call: TRBD1; v_call: TRBV20-1; cdr3_aa: CSAPQGASEKLFF
d_call: TRBD2; v_call: TRBV5-1; cdr3_aa: CASSSGLAGYTDTQYF
d_call: .; v_call: TRBV28; cdr3_aa: CASSPPDGSYNEQFF
d_call: .; v_call: TRBV7-9; cdr3_aa: CVSSSRAVMETQYF
d_call: TRBD1; v_call: TRBV7-2; cdr3_aa: CASSGETGNYGYTF
d_call: .; v_call: TRBV5-1; cdr3_aa: CASSRDKNYGYTF
d_call: .; v_call: TRBV4-1; cdr3_aa: CASSQDPLADTQYF
d_call: .; v_call: TRBV28; cdr3_aa: CASSLYRHAGGSYEQYF
d_call: .; v_call: TRBV7-8; cdr3_aa: CASSFSEAYEQYF
d_call: TRBD1; v_call: TRBV7-2; cdr3_aa: CASSSGTGGGTQPQHF
d_call: .; v_call: TRBV19; cdr3_aa: CASSVTTGTNNQPQHF
d_call: TRBD1; v_call: TRBV6-2/TRBV6-3; cdr3_aa: CASSYSPGTGGVEQYF
d_call: TRBD1; v_call: TRBV5-1; cdr3_aa: CASSCTGGGSYNEQFF
d_call: TRBD2; v_call: TRBV3-1; cdr3_aa: CASSQLGAGANTGELFF
d_call: TRBD2; v_call: TRBV20-1; cdr3_aa: CSADRLAGVLGTQYF
d_call: .; v_call: TRBV5-5; cdr3_aa: CASSREAPTYEQYF
d_call: .; v_call: TRBV12-3/TRBV12-4; cdr3_aa: CASSLVGGMKGNEQFF
d_call: .; v_call: TRBV18; cdr3_aa: CASSPPTPKAYGYTF
d_call: .; v_call: TRBV24-1; cdr3_aa: CATSDWDTVSGANVLTF